Sequencing of this T cell receptor beta chain was carried out in a study of neoadjuvant anti-PD-1 for oral cavity cancer. Looking at the study overall: Before surgery, most patients got three to four biweekly 3 mg/kg nivolumab doses. Patients without progression got a fourth dose around day 43.

CDR3 length: 14 residues. From germline, CDR1 is SGHRS and CDR2 YFSETQ. Trimming stripped 0 bases from V and 8 bases from J, with 12 bases between. Documented time point: after neoadjuvant nivolumab, at surgical resection. Patients were newly diagnosed with stage II-IVA oral cavity squamous cell carcinoma without prior systemic or radiation treatment. The protocol was immunoSEQ multiplex PCR, while the TCRdb copy is restricted to in-frame clones and leaves out a portion. The repertoire holds just over 65,000 clones, with roughly 84% as singletons. The sequence was collected from a person aged 40-85 years with oral cavity squamous cell carcinoma. The input for sequencing was PBMCs, taken after nivolumab (anti-PD-1) treatment. The chain joins TRBV5-1 to TRBJ2-1; D remains ambiguous. CDR3 amino acids: CASSLGLGSDEQFF. The CDR3 coding sequence is TGCGCCAGCAGCTTGGGCCTAGGGTCCGATGAGCAGTTCTTC. The whole variable domain, filled in from reference TRBV5-1 and TRBJ2-1, reads KAGVTQTPRYLIKTRGQQVTLSCSPISGHRSVSWYQQTPGQGLQFLFEYFSETQRNKGNFPGRFSGRQFSNSRSEMNVSTLELGDSALYLCASSLGLGSDEQFFGPGTRLTVL.